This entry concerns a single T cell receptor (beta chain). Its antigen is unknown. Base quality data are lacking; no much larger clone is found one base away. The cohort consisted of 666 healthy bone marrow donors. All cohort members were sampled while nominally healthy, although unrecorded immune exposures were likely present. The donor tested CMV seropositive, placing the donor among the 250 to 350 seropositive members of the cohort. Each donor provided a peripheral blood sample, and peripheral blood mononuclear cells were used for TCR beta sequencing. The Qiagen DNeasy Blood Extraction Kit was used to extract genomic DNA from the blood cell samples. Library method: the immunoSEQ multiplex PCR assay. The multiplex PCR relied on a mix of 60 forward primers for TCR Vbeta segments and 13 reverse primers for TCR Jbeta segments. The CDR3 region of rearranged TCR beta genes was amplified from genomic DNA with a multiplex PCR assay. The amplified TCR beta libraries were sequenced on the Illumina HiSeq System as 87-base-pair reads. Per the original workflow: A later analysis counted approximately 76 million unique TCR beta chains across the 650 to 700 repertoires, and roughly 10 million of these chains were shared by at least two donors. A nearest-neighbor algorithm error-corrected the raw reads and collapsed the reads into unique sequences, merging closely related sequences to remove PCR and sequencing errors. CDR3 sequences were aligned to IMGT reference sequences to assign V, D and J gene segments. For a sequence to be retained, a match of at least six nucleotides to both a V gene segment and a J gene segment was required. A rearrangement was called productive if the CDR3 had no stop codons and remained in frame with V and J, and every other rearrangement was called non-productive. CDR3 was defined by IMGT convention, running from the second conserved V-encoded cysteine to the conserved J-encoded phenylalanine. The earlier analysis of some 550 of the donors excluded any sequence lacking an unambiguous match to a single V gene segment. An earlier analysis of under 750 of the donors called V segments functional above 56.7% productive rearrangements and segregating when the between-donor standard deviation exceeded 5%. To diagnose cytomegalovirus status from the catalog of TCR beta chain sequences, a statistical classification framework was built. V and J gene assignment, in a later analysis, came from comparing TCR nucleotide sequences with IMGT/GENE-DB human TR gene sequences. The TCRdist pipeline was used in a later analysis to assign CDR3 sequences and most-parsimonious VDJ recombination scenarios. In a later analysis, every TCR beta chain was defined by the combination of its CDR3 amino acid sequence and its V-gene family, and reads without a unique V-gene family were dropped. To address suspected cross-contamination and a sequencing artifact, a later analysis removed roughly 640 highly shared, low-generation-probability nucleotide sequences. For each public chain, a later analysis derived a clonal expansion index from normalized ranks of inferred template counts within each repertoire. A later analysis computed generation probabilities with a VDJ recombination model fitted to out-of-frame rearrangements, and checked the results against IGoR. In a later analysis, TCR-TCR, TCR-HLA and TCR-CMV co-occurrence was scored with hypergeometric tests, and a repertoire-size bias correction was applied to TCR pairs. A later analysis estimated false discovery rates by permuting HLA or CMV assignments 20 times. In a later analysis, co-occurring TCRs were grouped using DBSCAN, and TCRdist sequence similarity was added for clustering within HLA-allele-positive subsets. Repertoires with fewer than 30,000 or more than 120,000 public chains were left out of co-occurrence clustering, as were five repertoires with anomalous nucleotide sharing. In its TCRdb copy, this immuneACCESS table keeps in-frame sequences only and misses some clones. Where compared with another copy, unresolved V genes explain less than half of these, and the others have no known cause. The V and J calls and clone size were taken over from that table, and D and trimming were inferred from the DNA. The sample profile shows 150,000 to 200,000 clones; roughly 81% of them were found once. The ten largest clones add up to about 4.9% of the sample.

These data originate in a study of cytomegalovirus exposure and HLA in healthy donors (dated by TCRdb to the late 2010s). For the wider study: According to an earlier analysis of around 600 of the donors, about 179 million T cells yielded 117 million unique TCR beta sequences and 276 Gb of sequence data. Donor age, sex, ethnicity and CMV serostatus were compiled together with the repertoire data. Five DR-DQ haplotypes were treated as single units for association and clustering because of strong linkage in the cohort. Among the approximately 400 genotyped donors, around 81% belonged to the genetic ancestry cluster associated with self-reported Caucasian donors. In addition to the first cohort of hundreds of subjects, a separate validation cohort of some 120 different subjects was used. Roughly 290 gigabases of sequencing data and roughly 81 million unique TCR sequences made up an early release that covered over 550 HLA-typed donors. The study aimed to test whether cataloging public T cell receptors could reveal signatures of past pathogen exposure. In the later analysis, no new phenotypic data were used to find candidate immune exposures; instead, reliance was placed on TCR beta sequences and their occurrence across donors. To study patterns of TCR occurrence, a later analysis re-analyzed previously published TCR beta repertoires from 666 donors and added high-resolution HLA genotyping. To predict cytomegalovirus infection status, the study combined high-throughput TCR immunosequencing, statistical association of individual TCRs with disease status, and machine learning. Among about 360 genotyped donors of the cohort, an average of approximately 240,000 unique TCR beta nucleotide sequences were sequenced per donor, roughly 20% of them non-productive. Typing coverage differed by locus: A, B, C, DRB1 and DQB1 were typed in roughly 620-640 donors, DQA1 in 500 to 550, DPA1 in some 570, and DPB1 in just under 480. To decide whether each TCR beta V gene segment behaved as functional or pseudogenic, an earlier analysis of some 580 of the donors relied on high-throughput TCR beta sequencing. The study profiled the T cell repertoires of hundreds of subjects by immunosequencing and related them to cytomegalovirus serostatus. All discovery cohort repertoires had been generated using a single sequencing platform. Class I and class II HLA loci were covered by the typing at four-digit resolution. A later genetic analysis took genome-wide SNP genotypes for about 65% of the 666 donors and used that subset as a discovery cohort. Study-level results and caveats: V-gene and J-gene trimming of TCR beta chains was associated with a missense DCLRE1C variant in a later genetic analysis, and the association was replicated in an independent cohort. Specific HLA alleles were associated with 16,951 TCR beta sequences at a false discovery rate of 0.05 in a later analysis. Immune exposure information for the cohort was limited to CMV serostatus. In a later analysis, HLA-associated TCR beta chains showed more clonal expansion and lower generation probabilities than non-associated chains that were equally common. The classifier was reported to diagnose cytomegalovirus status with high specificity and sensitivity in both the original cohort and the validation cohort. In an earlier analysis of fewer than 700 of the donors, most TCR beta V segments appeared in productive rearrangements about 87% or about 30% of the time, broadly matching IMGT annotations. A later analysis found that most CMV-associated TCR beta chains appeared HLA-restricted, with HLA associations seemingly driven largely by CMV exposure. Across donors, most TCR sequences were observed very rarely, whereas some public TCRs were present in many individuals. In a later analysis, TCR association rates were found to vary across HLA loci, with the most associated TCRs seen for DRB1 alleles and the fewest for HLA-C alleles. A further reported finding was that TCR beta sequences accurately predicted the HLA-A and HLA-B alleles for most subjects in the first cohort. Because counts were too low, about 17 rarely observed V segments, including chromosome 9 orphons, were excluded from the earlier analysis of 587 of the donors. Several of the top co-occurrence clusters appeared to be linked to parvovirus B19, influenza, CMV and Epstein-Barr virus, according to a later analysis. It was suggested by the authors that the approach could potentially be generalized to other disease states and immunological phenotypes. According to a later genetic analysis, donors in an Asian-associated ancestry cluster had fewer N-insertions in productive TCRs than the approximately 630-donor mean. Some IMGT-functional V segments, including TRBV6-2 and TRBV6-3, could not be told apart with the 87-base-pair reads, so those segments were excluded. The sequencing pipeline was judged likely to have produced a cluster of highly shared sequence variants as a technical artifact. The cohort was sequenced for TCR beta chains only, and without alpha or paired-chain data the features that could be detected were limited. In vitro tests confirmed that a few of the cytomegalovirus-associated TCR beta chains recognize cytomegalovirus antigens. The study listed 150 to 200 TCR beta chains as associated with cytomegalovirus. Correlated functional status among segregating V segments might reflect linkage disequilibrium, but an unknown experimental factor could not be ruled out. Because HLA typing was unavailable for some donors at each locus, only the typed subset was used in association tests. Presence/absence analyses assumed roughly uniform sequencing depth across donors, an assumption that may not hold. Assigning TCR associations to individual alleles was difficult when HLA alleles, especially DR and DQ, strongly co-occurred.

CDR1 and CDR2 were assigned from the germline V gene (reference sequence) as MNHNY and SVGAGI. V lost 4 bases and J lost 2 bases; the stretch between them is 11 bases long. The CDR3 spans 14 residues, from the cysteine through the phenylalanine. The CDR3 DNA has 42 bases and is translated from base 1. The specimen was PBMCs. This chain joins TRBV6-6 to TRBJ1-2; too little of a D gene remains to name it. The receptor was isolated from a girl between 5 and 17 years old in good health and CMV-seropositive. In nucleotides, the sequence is TGTGCCAGCAGTTTGTCAGAAGAAAACTATGGCTACACCTTC. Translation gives CASSLSEENYGYTF.